These 6 T cell receptor beta chains were all obtained from the same sample, sequenced in a study of T cell responses to AZD1222 COVID-19 vaccine. Profiled with immunoSEQ multiplex PCR; TCRdb holds only in-frame clones, not every one. The data hold 150,000 or so clones, with just under 95% observed a single time. Source: peripheral blood, taken on day 0 of AZD1222 vaccination. All receptors come from an adult in good health.

The CDR3 DNA reads as TGTGCCAGCAGCCCAGGGGGCGCGGAGACCCAGTACTTC. It translates to CASSPGGAETQYF. The chain carries TRBV5-4 and TRBJ2-5, with 8 bases that match TRBD1. Germline V gene data show CDR1 as SGHNT and CDR2 as YYREEE (reference sequence). Germline trimming cut 4 bases from V and 5 bases from J; bases unmatched to any gene: 4. This CDR3 contains 13 residues.

J is TRBJ2-2 and V is TRBV27; a weak D match, TRBD1 (5 bases). V was trimmed by 8 bases and J by 3 bases, leaving 16 bases between them. Germline V gene sequence: CDR1 MNHEY, CDR2 SMNVEV (reference sequence). This CDR3 comprises 15 residues. The CDR3 sequence: CASQAGAGYTGELFF. As DNA, the CDR3 is TGTGCCAGCCAGGCAGGTGCAGGGTACACCGGGGAGCTGTTTTTT.

This clone was found a few times. The rearrangement links TRBV12-3 or TRBV12-4 to TRBJ2-2; unclear D gene. The CDR3 covers 11 residues. Trimming cost V 3 bases and J 7 bases, with 3 bases left between them. This CDR3 is CASSFLGELFF. As DNA, the CDR3 is TGTGCCAGCAGTTTCCTCGGGGAGCTGTTTTTT.

This clone was found a few times. Other DNA sequences in the same sample also yield this CDR3. The chain combines TRBV11-3 with TRBJ2-1, with TRBD2 matching over 10 bases. The ends lost 4 bases at V and 0 bases at J; junction bases unmatched: 3. Germline assignment: CDR1 SGHNT and CDR2 YENEEA. The CDR3 length is 16 residues. CDR3 coding DNA: TGTGCCAGCAGCTCCCGGACTAGCGGCTCCTACAATGAGCAGTTCTTC. Translated, it gives CASSSRTSGSYNEQFF. Full variable domain (outside the CDR3, taken from reference TRBV11-3 and TRBJ2-1): EAGVVQSPRYKIIEKKQPVAFWCNPISGHNTLYWYLQNLGQGPELLIRYENEEAVDDSQLPKDRFSAERLKGVDSTLKIQPAELGDSAVYLCASSSRTSGSYNEQFFGPGTRLTVL.

Remarks on this clone: Within the sample, other DNA sequences also encode this same CDR3. This chain joins TRBV18 and TRBJ2-5; D might be TRBD1 or TRBD2, each matching 5 bases. Germline CDR1 KGHSH, CDR2 LQKENI. The CDR3 has 14 residues. Trimming removed 2 bases from V and 2 bases from J, with 9 bases in between. CDR3 nucleotide sequence: TGTGCCAGCTCACCAGGGACCAATCAAGAGACCCAGTACTTC. It yields the protein CASSPGTNQETQYF. Combining the CDR3 with reference TRBV18 and TRBJ2-5 gives the whole variable domain NAGVMQNPRHLVRRRGQEARLRCSPMKGHSHVYWYRQLPEEGLKFMVYLQKENIIDESGMPKERFSAEFPKEGPSILRIQQVVRGDSAAYFCASSPGTNQETQYFGPGTRLLVL.

The chain uses TRBV12-3 or TRBV12-4 and TRBJ2-3; TRBD2 matches at 7 bases. The CDR3 is 12 residues long. Unmatched junction bases numbered 3, after V lost 10 bases and J lost 2 bases. CDR3 nucleotides: TGTGCCACCCGGGGGGTCACAGATACGCAGTATTTT. Its translation: CATRGVTDTQYF.